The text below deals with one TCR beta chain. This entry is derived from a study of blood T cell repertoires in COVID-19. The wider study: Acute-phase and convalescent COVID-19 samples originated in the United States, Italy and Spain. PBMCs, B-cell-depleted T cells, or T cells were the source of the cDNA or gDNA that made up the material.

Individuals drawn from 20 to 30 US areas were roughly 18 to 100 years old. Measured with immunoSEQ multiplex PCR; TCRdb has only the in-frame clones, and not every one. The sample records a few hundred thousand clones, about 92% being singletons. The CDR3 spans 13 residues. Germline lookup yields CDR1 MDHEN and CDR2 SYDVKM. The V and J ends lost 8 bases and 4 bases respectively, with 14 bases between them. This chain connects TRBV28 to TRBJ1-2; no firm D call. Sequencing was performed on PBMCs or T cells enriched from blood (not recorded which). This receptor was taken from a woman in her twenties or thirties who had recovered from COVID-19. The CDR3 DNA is TGTGCCAGCTCCTCTCCCTCCCTCTATGGCTACACCTTC. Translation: CASSSPSLYGYTF.